This record concerns one TCR beta chain sequence. Data came from immunoSEQ multiplex PCR; TCRdb stores just in-frame clones and leaves some out. The data hold some 89,000 clones, with 65% to 70% observed a single time. V was pared by 0 bases and J by 4 bases, with 8 bases between. CDR3 length: 13 residues. From germline, CDR1 is SGHKS and CDR2 YYEKEE (reference sequence). This sample was taken from a study of shared clonotypes between healthy human individuals. J is TRBJ2-7 and V is TRBV5-5; no clear D gene. This clonotype originated in a young man in good health. The specimen was memory CD8+ T cells sorted from blood. Described subset: CD45RO+ cells pooled with CCR7-negative TemRA cells. CDR3 in DNA: TGTGCCAGCAGCTTGGGGACCACTTACGAGCAGTACTTC. Translating gives CASSLGTTYEQYF.